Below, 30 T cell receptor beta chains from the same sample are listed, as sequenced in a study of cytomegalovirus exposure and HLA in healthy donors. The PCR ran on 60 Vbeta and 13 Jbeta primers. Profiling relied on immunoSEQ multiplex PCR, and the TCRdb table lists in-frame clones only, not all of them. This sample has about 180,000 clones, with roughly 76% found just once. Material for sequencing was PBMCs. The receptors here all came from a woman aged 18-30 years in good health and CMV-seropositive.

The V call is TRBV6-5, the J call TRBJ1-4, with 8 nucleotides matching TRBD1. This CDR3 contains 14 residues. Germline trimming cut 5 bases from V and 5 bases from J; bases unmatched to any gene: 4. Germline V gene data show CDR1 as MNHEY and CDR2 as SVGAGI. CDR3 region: CASSLGQENEKLFF. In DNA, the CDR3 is TGTGCCAGCAGTCTGGGACAGGAGAATGAAAAACTGTTTTTT.

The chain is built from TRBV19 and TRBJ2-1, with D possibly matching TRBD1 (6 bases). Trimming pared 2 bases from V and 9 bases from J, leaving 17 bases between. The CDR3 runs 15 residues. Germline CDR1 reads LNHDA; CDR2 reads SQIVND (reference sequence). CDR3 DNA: TGTGCCAGTAGTATACTGGCAGGGGATCCCTCTGAGCAGTTCTTC. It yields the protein CASSILAGDPSEQFF.

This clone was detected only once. In DNA, the CDR3 is TGTGCCAGGAATAGCGGGGGGCGCACAGATACGCAGTATTTT. Translated: CARNSGGRTDTQYF. V is TRBV2 and J is TRBJ2-3, with TRBD2 matching over 10 bases. The trim removed 9 bases at V and 1 base at J, leaving 4 bases unmatched. The CDR3 runs 14 residues. Germline V lookup: CDR1 SNHLY, CDR2 FYNNEI.

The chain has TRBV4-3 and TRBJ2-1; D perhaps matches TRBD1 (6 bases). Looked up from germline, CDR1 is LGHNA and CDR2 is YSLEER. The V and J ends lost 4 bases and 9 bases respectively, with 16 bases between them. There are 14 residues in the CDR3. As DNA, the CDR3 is TGCGCCAGCAGCCCCCTAGTTCAGGGGATTGAGCAGTTCTTC. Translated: CASSPLVQGIEQFF.

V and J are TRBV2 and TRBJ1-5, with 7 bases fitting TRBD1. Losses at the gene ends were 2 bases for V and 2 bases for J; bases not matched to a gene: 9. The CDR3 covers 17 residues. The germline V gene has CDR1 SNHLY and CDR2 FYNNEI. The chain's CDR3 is CASSESDRVLGNQPQHF. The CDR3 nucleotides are TGTGCCAGCAGTGAATCCGACAGGGTTTTGGGCAATCAGCCCCAGCATTTT. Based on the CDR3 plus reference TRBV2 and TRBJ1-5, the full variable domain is EPEVTQTPSHQVTQMGQEVILRCVPISNHLYFYWYRQILGQKVEFLVSFYNNEISEKSEIFDDQFSVERPDGSNFTLKIRSTKLEDSAMYFCASSESDRVLGNQPQHFGDGTRLSIL.

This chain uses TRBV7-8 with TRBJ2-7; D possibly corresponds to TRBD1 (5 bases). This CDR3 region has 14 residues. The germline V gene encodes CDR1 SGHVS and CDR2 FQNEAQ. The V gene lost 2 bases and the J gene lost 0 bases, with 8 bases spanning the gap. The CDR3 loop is CASSLRDSSYEQYF. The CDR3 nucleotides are TGTGCCAGCAGCTTACGAGACAGCTCCTACGAGCAGTACTTC.

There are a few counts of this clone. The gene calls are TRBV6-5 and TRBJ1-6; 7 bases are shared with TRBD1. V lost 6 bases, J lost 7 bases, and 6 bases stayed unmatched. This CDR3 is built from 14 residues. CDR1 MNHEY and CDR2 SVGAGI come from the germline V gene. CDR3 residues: CASRRRQGNSPLHF. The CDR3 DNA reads TGTGCCAGCAGGAGGCGACAGGGCAATTCACCCCTCCACTTT.

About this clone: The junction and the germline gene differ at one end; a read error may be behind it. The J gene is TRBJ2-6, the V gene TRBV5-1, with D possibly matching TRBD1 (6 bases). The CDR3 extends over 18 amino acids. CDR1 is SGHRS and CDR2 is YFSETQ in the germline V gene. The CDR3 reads CASSLAAGEFTGANGLTF. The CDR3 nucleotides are TGCGCCAGCAGCTTGGCGGCAGGGGAATTTACTGGGGCCAACGGCCTGACTTTC. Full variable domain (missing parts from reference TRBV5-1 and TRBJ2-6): KAGVTQTPRYLIKTRGQQVTLSCSPISGHRSVSWYQQTPGQGLQFLFEYFSETQRNKGNFPGRFSGRQFSNSRSEMNVSTLELGDSALYLCASSLAAGEFTGANGLTFGAGSRLTVL.

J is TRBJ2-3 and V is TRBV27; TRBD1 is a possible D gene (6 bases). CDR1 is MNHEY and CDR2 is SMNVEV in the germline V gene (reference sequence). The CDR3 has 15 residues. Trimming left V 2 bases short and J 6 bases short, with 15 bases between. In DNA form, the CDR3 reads TGTGCCAGCAGTTTAAGCAGGGGTCAAGAGGATACGCAGTATTTT. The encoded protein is CASSLSRGQEDTQYF.

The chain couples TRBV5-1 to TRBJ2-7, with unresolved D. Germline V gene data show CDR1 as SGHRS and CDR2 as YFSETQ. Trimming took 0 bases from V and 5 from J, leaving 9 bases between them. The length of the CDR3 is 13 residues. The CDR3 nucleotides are TGCGCCAGCAGCTTGGCGGGTAGCCACGAGCAGTACTTC. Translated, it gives CASSLAGSHEQYF. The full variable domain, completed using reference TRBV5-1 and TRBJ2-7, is KAGVTQTPRYLIKTRGQQVTLSCSPISGHRSVSWYQQTPGQGLQFLFEYFSETQRNKGNFPGRFSGRQFSNSRSEMNVSTLELGDSALYLCASSLAGSHEQYFGPGTRLTVT.

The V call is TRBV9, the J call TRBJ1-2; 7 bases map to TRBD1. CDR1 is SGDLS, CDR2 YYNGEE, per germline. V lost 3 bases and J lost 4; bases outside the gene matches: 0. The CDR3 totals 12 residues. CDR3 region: CASSGQGYGYTF. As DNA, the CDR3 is TGTGCCAGCAGCGGACAGGGCTATGGCTACACCTTC.

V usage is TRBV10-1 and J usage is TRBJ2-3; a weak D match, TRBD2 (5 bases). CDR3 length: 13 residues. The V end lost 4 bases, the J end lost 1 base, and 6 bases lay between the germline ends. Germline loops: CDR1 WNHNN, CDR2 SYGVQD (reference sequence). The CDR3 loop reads CASSGAGTDTQYF. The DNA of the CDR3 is TGCGCCAGCAGTGGAGCGGGCACAGATACGCAGTATTTT.

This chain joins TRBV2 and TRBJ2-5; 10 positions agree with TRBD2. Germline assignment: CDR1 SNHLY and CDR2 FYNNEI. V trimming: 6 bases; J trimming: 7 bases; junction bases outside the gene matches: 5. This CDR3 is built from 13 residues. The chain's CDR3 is CASSLSGGTTQYF. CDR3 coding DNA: TGTGCCAGCAGCCTTAGCGGGGGGACGACCCAGTACTTC.

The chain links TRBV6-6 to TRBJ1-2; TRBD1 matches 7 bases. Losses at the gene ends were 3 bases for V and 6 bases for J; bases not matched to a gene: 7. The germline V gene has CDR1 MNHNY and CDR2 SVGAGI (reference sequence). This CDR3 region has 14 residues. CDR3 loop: CASSYAQGGNGYTF. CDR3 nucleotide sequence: TGTGCCAGCAGTTATGCTCAGGGGGGAAATGGCTACACCTTC.

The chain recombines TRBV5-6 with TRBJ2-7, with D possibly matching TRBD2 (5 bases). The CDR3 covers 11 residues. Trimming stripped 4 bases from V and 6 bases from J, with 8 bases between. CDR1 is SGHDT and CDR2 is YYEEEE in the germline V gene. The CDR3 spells CASSTSSEQYF. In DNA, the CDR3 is TGTGCCAGCAGCACTAGTTCCGAGCAGTACTTC.

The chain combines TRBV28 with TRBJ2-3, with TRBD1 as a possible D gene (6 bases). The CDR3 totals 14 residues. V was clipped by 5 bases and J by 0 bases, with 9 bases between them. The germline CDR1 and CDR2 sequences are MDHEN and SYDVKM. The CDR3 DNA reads TGTGCCAGCAGTCCGACAGGAAGCACAGATACGCAGTATTTT. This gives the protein CASSPTGSTDTQYF.

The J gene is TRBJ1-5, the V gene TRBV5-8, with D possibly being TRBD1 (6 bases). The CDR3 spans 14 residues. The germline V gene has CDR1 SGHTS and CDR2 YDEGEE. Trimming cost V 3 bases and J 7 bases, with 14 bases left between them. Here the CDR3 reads CASSWGHGAQPQHF. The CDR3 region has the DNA TGTGCCAGCAGCTGGGGGCACGGGGCACAGCCCCAGCATTTT.

The CDR3: CASSLSGNTIYF. CDR3 coding DNA: TGTGCCAGCAGTCTATCTGGAAACACCATATATTTT. This sequence joins TRBV6-6 and TRBJ1-3; D remains unclear. The V end was cut by 5 bases, the J end by 1 base, with 3 bases between. In germline, CDR1 is MNHNY, CDR2 SVGAGI (reference sequence). There are 12 residues in the CDR3.

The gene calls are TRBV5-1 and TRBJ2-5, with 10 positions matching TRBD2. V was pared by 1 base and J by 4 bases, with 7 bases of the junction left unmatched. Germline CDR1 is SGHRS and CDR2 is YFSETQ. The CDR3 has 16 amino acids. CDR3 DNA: TGCGCCAGCAGCTTGAGTCTAGCGGGGGTCAGAGAGACCCAGTACTTC. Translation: CASSLSLAGVRETQYF.

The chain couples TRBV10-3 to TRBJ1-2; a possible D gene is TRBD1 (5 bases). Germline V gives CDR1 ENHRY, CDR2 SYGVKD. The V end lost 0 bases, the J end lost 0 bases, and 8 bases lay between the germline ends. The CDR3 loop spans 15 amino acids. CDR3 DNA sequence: TGTGCCATCAGTGAGTCCAGGGAATCTAACTATGGCTACACCTTC. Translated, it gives CAISESRESNYGYTF.

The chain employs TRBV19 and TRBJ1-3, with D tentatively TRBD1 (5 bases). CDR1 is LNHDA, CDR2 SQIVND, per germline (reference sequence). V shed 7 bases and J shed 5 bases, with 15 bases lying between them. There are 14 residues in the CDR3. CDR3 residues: CASIPRGSRNTIYF. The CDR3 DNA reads TGTGCCAGTATCCCTCGGGGGAGCCGAAACACCATATATTTT.

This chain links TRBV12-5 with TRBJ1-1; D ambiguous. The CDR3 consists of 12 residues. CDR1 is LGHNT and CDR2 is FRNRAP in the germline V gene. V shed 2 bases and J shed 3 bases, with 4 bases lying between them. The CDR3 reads CASGLSYTEAFF. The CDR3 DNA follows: TGTGCTAGTGGTTTGTCTTACACTGAAGCTTTCTTT.

DNA of the CDR3: TGTGCCAGCAGTTTGCCCACAGGGGTGCACACTGAAGCTTTCTTT. Amino acids: CASSLPTGVHTEAFF. The V and J genes are TRBV28 and TRBJ1-1; 7 bases are shared with TRBD1. V shed 3 bases, J shed 3 bases, and the junction held 7 bases outside the gene matches. The CDR3 covers 15 residues. CDR1 MDHEN and CDR2 SYDVKM come from the germline V gene.

This CDR3 is CASSLDIGQGEDTQYF. CDR3 sequence (DNA): TGTGCCAGCAGCTTGGATATTGGACAGGGTGAAGATACGCAGTATTTT. The chain joins TRBV5-4 to TRBJ2-3; the match to TRBD1 covers 8 bases. V shed 0 bases, J shed 5 bases, and the junction held 8 bases outside the gene matches. This CDR3 spans 16 amino acids. Germline V lookup: CDR1 SGHNT, CDR2 YYREEE (reference sequence).

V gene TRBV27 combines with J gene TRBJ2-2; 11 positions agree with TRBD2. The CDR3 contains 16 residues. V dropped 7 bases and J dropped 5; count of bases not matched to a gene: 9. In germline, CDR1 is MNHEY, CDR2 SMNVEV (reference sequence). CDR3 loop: CASKPGTSGFTGELFF. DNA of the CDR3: TGTGCCAGCAAGCCAGGGACTAGCGGATTTACCGGGGAGCTGTTTTTT.

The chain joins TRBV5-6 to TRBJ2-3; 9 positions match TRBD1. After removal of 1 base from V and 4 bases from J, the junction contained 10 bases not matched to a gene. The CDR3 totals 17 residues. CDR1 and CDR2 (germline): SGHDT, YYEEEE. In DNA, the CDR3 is TGTGCCAGCAGCTTGAGCTACCGACAGGGGGGTGCAGATACGCAGTATTTT. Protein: CASSLSYRQGGADTQYF.

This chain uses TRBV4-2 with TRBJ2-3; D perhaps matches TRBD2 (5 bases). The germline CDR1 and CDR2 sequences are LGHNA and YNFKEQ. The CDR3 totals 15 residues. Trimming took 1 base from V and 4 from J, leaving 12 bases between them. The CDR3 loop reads CASSQARAGADTQYF. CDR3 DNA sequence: TGTGCCAGCAGCCAAGCGAGAGCCGGGGCAGATACGCAGTATTTT.

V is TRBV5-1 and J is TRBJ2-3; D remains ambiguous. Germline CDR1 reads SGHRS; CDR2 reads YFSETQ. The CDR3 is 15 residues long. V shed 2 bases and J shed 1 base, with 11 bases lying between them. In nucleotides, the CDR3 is TGCGCCAGCAGCTTAGGTAGCACCGGCACAGATACGCAGTATTTT. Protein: CASSLGSTGTDTQYF.

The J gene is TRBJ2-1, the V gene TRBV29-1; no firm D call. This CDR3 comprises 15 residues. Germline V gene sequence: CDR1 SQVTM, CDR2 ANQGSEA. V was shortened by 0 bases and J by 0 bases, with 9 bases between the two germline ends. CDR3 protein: CSVEDGVSSYNEQFF. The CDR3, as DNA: TGCAGCGTTGAAGACGGAGTAAGCTCCTACAATGAGCAGTTCTTC.

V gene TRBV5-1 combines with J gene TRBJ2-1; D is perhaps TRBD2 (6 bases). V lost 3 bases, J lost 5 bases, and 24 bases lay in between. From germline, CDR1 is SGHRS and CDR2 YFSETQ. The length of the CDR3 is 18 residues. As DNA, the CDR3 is TGCGCCAGCAGCTCCAGTCAGGGACTGACCATATTGGACAATGAGCAGTTCTTC. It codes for CASSSSQGLTILDNEQFF.